Listed below are T cell receptor beta chains from one sample, sequenced in a study of cytomegalovirus exposure and HLA in healthy donors. Profiled with immunoSEQ multiplex PCR; TCRdb holds only in-frame clones, not every one. The sample carries 250,000 to 350,000 clones, around 66% recorded once. Sequencing was carried out using PBMCs. The receptors were gathered from a female donor in good health and CMV-seronegative. Each CDR3 is given with its conserved first and last residue. The D gene is left open where the match is weak. For some rows the clone size is stated as once, few or many, or as a class when expanded; others skip it.

>TRBD2|-|TRBV6-1|TRBJ2-2
CASSENSGIPGELFF
TGTGCCAGCAGTGAAAATAGCGGGATCCCCGGGGAGCTGTTTTTT
>-|-|TRBV6-6|TRBJ2-3
CASSSPVFGTQYF
TGTGCCAGCAGTTCACCCGTGTTCGGTACGCAGTATTTT
>TRBD2|-|TRBV7-3|TRBJ2-1
CASSLRGGSTYNEQFF
TGTGCCAGCAGCTTAAGGGGCGGGAGTACATACAATGAGCAGTTCTTC
>-|-|TRBV4-2|TRBJ2-3
CASSQDRGWGTDTQYF
TGTGCCAGCAGCCAAGATCGGGGTTGGGGCACAGATACGCAGTATTTT
>-|few|TRBV5-4|TRBJ2-5
CASSLGSVQETQYF
TGTGCCAGCAGCTTGGGATCGGTACAAGAGACCCAGTACTTC
>TRBD1|-|TRBV12-5|TRBJ1-2
CASGLEYRDRANYGYTF
TGTGCTAGTGGTTTGGAATACCGGGACAGAGCTAACTATGGCTACACCTTC
>TRBD2|-|TRBV9|TRBJ2-1
CASSVASPSGLEGNEQFF
TGTGCCAGCAGCGTAGCTAGTCCCTCGGGACTAGAGGGCAATGAGCAGTTCTTC
>TRBD2|-|TRBV7-2|TRBJ2-3
CASSLGGGPNTQYF
TGTGCCAGCAGCTTAGGGGGAGGGCCGAATACGCAGTATTTT
>-|-|TRBV5-1|TRBJ2-7
CASRGVGVQREQYF
TGCGCCAGCCGTGGAGTCGGGGTACAGCGCGAGCAGTACTTC
>-|once|TRBV10-3|TRBJ1-5
CAISEQGQPQHF
TGTGCCATCAGTGAACAGGGTCAGCCCCAGCATTTT
>TRBD1|-|TRBV18|TRBJ1-5
CASSPQQGALGQPQHF
TGTGCCAGCTCACCACAGCAGGGGGCGCTGGGTCAGCCCCAGCATTTT
>-|-|TRBV2|TRBJ2-6
CASSGVSGANVLTF
TGTGCCAGCAGCGGAGTCTCTGGGGCCAACGTCCTGACTTTC
>TRBD1|few|TRBV27|TRBJ1-6
CASSQQGAYNSPLHF
TGTGCCAGCTCTCAACAGGGGGCCTATAATTCACCCCTCCACTTT
>TRBD2|-|TRBV19|TRBJ2-1
CASKLGGSGTRAYEQFF
TGTGCCAGTAAGCTCGGGGGGTCCGGGACTAGGGCTTATGAGCAGTTCTTC
>-|-|TRBV2|TRBJ2-1
CASWPLGLDRNEQFF
TGTGCCAGCTGGCCCTTGGGATTAGACAGAAATGAGCAGTTCTTC
>-|few|TRBV27|TRBJ2-7
CASSRTAYRDPLYYEQYF
TGTGCCAGCAGTCGGACAGCGTACCGGGACCCACTTTACTACGAGCAGTACTTC
>TRBD1|-|TRBV28|TRBJ2-3
CASSLTGAFNTDTQYF
TGTGCCAGCAGTTTGACAGGGGCCTTTAACACAGATACGCAGTATTTT
>-|-|TRBV21-1|TRBJ2-1
CASSKALWKTSGRANEQFF
TGTGCCAGCAGCAAAGCGCTTTGGAAGACTAGCGGGAGGGCCAATGAGCAGTTCTTC
>TRBD1|few|TRBV6-5|TRBJ1-1
CASRLDRGPNTEAFF
TGTGCCAGCAGGCTTGACAGGGGGCCAAACACTGAAGCTTTCTTT
>TRBD1|-|TRBV6-4|TRBJ1-1
CASSDSTGVAEAFF
TGTGCCAGCAGTGACTCGACAGGGGTGGCTGAAGCTTTCTTT
>TRBD1|-|TRBV10-2|TRBJ2-2
CASREGDRDTGELFF
TGCGCCAGCAGGGAGGGGGACAGGGACACCGGGGAGCTGTTTTTT
>-|-|TRBV6-5|TRBJ1-2
CASSSTGFYGYTF
TGTGCCAGCAGTTCTACCGGTTTTTATGGCTACACCTTC
>-|few|TRBV5-1|TRBJ2-7
CASSLTKSYEQYF
TGCGCCAGCAGCTTGACTAAATCCTACGAGCAGTACTTC
>TRBD1|-|TRBV5-1|TRBJ2-7
CASSFTGGHEQYF
TGCGCCAGTAGCTTTACAGGGGGTCACGAGCAGTACTTC
>TRBD2|-|TRBV30|TRBJ2-5
CAWRALAETQYF
TGTGCCTGGAGGGCACTAGCGGAGACCCAGTACTTC
>-|-|TRBV6-4|TRBJ2-1
CASSSDGSSYNEQFF
TGTGCCAGCAGTTCGGACGGGAGCTCCTACAATGAGCAGTTCTTC
>-|-|TRBV5-1|TRBJ1-2
CASSFGVDYGYTF
TGCGCCAGCAGCTTCGGGGTGGACTATGGCTACACCTTC
>TRBD1|-|TRBV13|TRBJ1-2
CASSYSRQGDGYTF
TGTGCCAGCAGCTACAGTAGACAGGGAGATGGCTACACCTTC
>TRBD1|-|TRBV30|TRBJ1-4
CAQRDRSNEKLFF
TGTGCCCAAAGGGACAGATCAAATGAAAAACTGTTTTTT
>TRBD2|-|TRBV5-6|TRBJ2-1
CASSHAGGGFNEQFF
TGTGCCAGCAGCCACGCGGGAGGAGGTTTCAATGAGCAGTTCTTC
>TRBD2|-|TRBV27|TRBJ2-1
CASSLTLGGRGEHNEQFF
TGTGCCAGCAGTTTAACCCTCGGGGGGCGGGGGGAACACAATGAGCAGTTCTTC
>-|-|TRBV10-3|TRBJ2-7
CAISEGAYYEQYF
TGTGCCATCTCGGAGGGGGCTTACTACGAGCAGTACTTC
>TRBD2|-|TRBV10-1|TRBJ2-7
CATKLAGGPYEQYF
TGCGCCACCAAGCTAGCGGGAGGCCCCTACGAGCAGTACTTC
>-|-|TRBV5-1|TRBJ2-3
CASLSLDNTQYF
TGCGCCAGCCTATCCCTAGATAATACGCAGTATTTT
>TRBD1|-|TRBV7-9|TRBJ1-1
CASTLTGGSNTEAFF
TGTGCCAGCACCCTAACAGGGGGGTCAAACACTGAAGCTTTCTTT
>-|-|TRBV5-8|TRBJ2-1
CASSSGQYLSYNEQFF
TGTGCCAGCAGCTCAGGACAGTACCTCTCCTACAATGAGCAGTTCTTC
>TRBD2|-|TRBV5-4|TRBJ2-3
CASSPLDGGRALDTQYF
TGTGCCAGCAGCCCCCTAGACGGCGGGAGGGCCCTAGATACGCAGTATTTT
>-|-|TRBV28|TRBJ1-5
CASSSSQDQPQHF
TGTGCCAGCAGTTCCTCACAGGATCAGCCCCAGCATTTT
>TRBD1|-|TRBV6-1|TRBJ2-1
CASSRDRENEQFF
TGTGCCAGCAGTCGGGACAGGGAAAATGAGCAGTTCTTC
>TRBD2|few|TRBV5-6|TRBJ2-3
CASSPNGGGSTDTQYF
TGTGCCAGCAGCCCAAATGGCGGGGGGAGCACAGATACGCAGTATTTT